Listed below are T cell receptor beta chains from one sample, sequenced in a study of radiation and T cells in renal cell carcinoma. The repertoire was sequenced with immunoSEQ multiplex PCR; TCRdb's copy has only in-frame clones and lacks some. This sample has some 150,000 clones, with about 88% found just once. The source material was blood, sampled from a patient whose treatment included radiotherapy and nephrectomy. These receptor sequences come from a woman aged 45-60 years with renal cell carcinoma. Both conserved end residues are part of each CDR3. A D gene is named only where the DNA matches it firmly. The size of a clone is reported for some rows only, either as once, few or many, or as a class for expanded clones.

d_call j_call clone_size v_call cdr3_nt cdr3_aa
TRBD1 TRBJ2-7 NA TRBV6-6 TGTGCCAGCAGTTACTCGGGGACAGGGGGAGGCTACGAGCAGTACTTC CASSYSGTGGGYEQYF
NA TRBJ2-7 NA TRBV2 TGTGCCACCGTTACCAGGGCCTACGAGCAGTACTTC CATVTRAYEQYF
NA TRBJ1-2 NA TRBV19 TGTGCCAGTAGTGACGGGAGAGCGGAAATCTTC CASSDGRAEIF
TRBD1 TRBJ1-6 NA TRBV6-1 TGTGCCAGCCTACCGGGACAGCGCTATTCACCCCTCCACTTT CASLPGQRYSPLHF
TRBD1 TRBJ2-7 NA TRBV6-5 TGTGCCAGCAGTCCCGGGACAGACAACTTGTACTTC CASSPGTDNLYF
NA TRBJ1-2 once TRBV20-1 TGCAGTGTGGAAGCTAACTATGGCTACACCTTC CSVEANYGYTF
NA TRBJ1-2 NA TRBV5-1 TGCGCGACAGACGAGACCATTGACAGTCTACGGGGACTTTACTATGGCTACACCTTC CATDETIDSLRGLYYGYTF
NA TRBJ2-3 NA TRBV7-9 TGTGCCAGCAGCTTAGCCGACCGCACAGATACGCAGTATTTT CASSLADRTDTQYF
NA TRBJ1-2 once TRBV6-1 TGTGCCAGCAGTGAGCAAGGGGCCCTCTATGGCTACACCTTC CASSEQGALYGYTF
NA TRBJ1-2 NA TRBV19 TGTGCCAGTAGTATAGCCCTGGGCTCAAACTATGGCTACACCTTC CASSIALGSNYGYTF
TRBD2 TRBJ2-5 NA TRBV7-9 TGTGCCAGCAGCCCCGGATCGGGGGGGTACCAAGAGACCCAGTACTTC CASSPGSGGYQETQYF
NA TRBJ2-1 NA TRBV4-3 TGCGCCAGCAGCCAAGATATGACCGGGACACGGGGTGGGGATGAGCAGTTCTTC CASSQDMTGTRGGDEQFF
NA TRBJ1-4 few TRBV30 TGTGCCTGGAGTGTGATGCAGACCGGAAAACTGTTTTTT CAWSVMQTGKLFF
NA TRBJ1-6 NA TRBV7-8 TGTGCCAGCAGCTTAGCCATGCACAGGTATTCACCCCTCCACTTT CASSLAMHRYSPLHF
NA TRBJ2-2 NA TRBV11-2 TGTGCCAGCAGCATCAACGCGGGGCGGAACACCGGGGAGCTGTTTTTT CASSINAGRNTGELFF
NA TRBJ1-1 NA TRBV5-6 TGTGCCAGCAGCTTCCAAGGGCGGAGGAACACTGAAGCTTTCTTT CASSFQGRRNTEAFF
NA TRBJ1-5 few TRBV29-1 TGCAGCGTTGCGGGGAATAGCAATCAGCCCCAGCATTTT CSVAGNSNQPQHF
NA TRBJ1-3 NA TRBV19 TGTGCCAGTAGTAGGGGGGTCGGGACCGTCGGAAACACCATATATTTT CASSRGVGTVGNTIYF
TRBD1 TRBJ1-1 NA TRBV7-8 TGTGCCAGCAGCTTCCGGACAGGGGCGATCGGAACTGAAGCTTTCTTT CASSFRTGAIGTEAFF
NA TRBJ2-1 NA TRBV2 TGTGCCAGCAGGGGGGTCGGCTACAATGAGCAGTTCTTC CASRGVGYNEQFF
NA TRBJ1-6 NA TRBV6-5 TGTGCCAGCAGTTCCCCTCAGTCACCCCTCCACTTT CASSSPQSPLHF
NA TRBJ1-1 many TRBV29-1 TGCAGCGTTAGGGCTGGGTTCACTGAAGCTTTCTTT CSVRAGFTEAFF
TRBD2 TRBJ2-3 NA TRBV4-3 TGCGCCAGCAGCCAAGAACCAGCGGGGGGAGATACGCAGTATTTT CASSQEPAGGDTQYF
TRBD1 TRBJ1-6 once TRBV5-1 TGCGCCAGCAGCTTGGGTGGGGACAGGGGCTCACCCCTCCACTTT CASSLGGDRGSPLHF
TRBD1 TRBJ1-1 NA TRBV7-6 TGTGCCAGCAGCTTCGGACAGGGGAGGAACACTGAAGCTTTCTTT CASSFGQGRNTEAFF
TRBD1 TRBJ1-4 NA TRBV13 TGTGCCAGCAGCTGGGGACAGTCCGAAAAACTGTTTTTT CASSWGQSEKLFF
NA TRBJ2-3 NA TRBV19 TGTGCCAGTAGTTTTGGCGGGGGCCTTTATACGCAGTATTTT CASSFGGGLYTQYF
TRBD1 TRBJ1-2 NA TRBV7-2 TGTGCCAGCAGCTTAACAGGGGGGCAGTATGGCTACACCTTC CASSLTGGQYGYTF
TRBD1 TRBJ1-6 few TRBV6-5 TGTGCCAGCAGCGGACAGGGGGACTCACCCCTCCACTTT CASSGQGDSPLHF